This T cell receptor beta chain emerged from a study of T cell repertoires in ileal Crohn's disease. The protocol was immunoSEQ multiplex PCR, while the TCRdb copy is restricted to in-frame clones and leaves out a portion. The table has approximately 12,000 clones, around three quarters seen once; the top ten hold around 4.2%. As concerns this clone: What it recognizes is unknown.

Findings and limits, study-wide: Clonal expansions were more frequent in active smokers than non-smokers at surgery.

The length of the CDR3 is 13 residues. Trimming took off 3 bases at V and 7 bases at J, with 10 bases between the two ends. CDR1 SNHLY and CDR2 FYNNEI come from the germline V gene. This chain joins TRBV2 and TRBJ1-3; tentatively, D is TRBD1 (6 bases). This clonotype was obtained from an adult with Crohn's disease. The sample consisted of ileal tissue. CDR3 residues: CASSERGYNTIYF. In DNA form, the CDR3 reads TGTGCCAGCAGTGAGAGGGGGTACAACACCATATATTTT. Filled out from reference TRBV2 and TRBJ1-3, the complete variable domain reads EPEVTQTPSHQVTQMGQEVILRCVPISNHLYFYWYRQILGQKVEFLVSFYNNEISEKSEIFDDQFSVERPDGSNFTLKIRSTKLEDSAMYFCASSERGYNTIYFGEGSWLTVV.